This T cell receptor (beta chain) stems from a study of T-cell reconstitution after alpha-beta-depleted transplantation in children. Study-level points and caveats: Reportedly, only several hundred clones from non-depleted graft cells drove alpha-beta T-cell counts at about two months.

This clonotype has more than one count but fewer than ten. The target antigen is unknown. The germline gene is not matched at one end of the junction; a read error may be the cause. Researchers prepared the TCRbeta library using unique molecular identifiers, the study reports. A single record per CDR3 protein comes from TCRdb applying MiXCR to the PCR reads. The table shows hundreds of thousands of distinct CDR3 sequences, with around 15% occurring only once. The sequenced sample was PBMCs, mostly from graft donor cells, obtained 360 days after TCRalphabeta/CD19-depleted stem cell transplant. This receptor was identified in a boy less than two years old who had a stem cell transplant for Wiskott-Aldrich syndrome, so the T cells may come from the graft donor.

CDR3 region: CASSPPDRERIF. The CDR3 DNA is TGTGCCAGCAGCCCCCCGGACAGGGAGAGGATCTTC. The chain employs TRBV3-1 and TRBJ2-1; 8 nucleotides align to TRBD1. Germline V gene lookup returns CDR1 LGHDT and CDR2 YNNKEL (reference sequence). The CDR3 has 12 amino acids.